This T cell receptor (beta chain) comes out of a study of T cell repertoires in cytomegalovirus infection. At the level of the study: Based on public TCR beta signatures, there were indications of CMV infection and of a matching HLA type. The study, taken as a whole, reports: Cumulative public TCR beta family frequency identified CMV carriers with the relevant HLA. Within the response measured ex vivo, HLA-C-restricted CMV-specific TCR beta clonotypes were dominant.

This clonotype showed up many times. Its antigen is undetermined. TCRdb itself ran the reads through MiXCR, one entry per CDR3 protein. In the table there are 130,000 or so distinct CDR3 sequences, about 6% of which are singletons. V lost 4 bases, J lost 3 bases, and 12 bases lay in between. The CDR3 covers 14 residues. The germline V gene encodes CDR1 SEHNR and CDR2 FQNEAQ (reference sequence). Sequenced input: PBMCs. The origin of this receptor is a human donor in good health (CMV status not recorded). Some clones in this sample may be carry-over from other donors' samples. The chain employs TRBV7-9 and TRBJ1-1; possibly TRBD1 for D (5 bases). The CDR3 here is CASSSYVGDTEAFF. As DNA, the CDR3 is TGTGCCAGCAGCTCTTACGTAGGGGACACTGAAGCTTTCTTT.